What follows describes a single T cell receptor (beta chain). No antigen is known for it. Base qualities are not provided; no much larger clone lies one nucleotide away. This record belongs to a study of cytomegalovirus exposure and HLA in healthy donors (dated by TCRdb to about 2017). Notes on the research overall: According to an earlier analysis of around 600 of the donors, about 179 million T cells yielded 90 million to 130 million unique TCR beta sequences and around 280 Gb of sequence data. An early release that covered 500 to 800 HLA-typed donors contained approximately 290 gigabases of sequencing data and 70 million to 100 million unique TCR sequences. Of the 350 to 450 genotyped donors, about 84% fell in the genetic ancestry cluster associated with self-reported Caucasian donors. The aim of the study was to test whether cataloging public T cell receptors could identify signatures of past pathogen exposure. The T cell repertoires of under 700 subjects were profiled by immunosequencing and related to cytomegalovirus serostatus. Besides the first cohort of 500 to 700 subjects, a separate validation cohort made up of 120 different subjects was used. To predict cytomegalovirus infection status, the study combined high-throughput TCR immunosequencing, statistical association of individual TCRs with disease status, and machine learning. In a later analysis, previously published TCR beta repertoires from fewer than 750 donors were re-analyzed and high-resolution HLA genotyping was added so that TCR occurrence patterns could be studied. The later analysis used no new phenotypic data to find candidate immune exposures, relying instead on TCR beta sequences and their occurrence across donors. An earlier analysis of roughly 580 of the donors used high-throughput TCR beta sequencing to judge whether each TCR beta V gene segment behaved as functional or pseudogenic. Alongside the repertoire data, information on donor age, sex, ethnicity and CMV serostatus was compiled. A later genetic analysis used genome-wide SNP genotypes for about 65% of the roughly 700 donors, treating that subset as a discovery cohort. All discovery cohort repertoires had been generated using a single sequencing platform. HLA typing included class I and class II loci at four-digit resolution. The number of typed donors differed by locus: about 629-630 for A, B, C, DRB1 and DQB1; 522 for DQA1; 606 for DPA1; and some 450 for DPB1. About 5 DR-DQ haplotypes were handled as single units for association and clustering, since linkage in the cohort was strong. Across approximately 400 genotyped donors of the cohort, an average of 235,054 unique TCR beta nucleotide sequences per donor were sequenced, and around 20% of those sequences were non-productive. Findings and caveats that apply to the study as a whole: In an earlier analysis of more than 450 of the donors, most TCR beta V segments were observed in productive rearrangements about 90% or about 30% of the time, broadly matching IMGT annotations. In a later analysis, TCR association rates were found to vary across HLA loci, with the most associated TCRs seen for DRB1 alleles and the fewest for HLA-C alleles. The sequencing pipeline was judged likely to have produced a cluster of highly shared sequence variants as a technical artifact. The study gave a list of about 150 TCR beta chains associated with cytomegalovirus. The cohort was sequenced for TCR beta chains only, and without alpha or paired-chain data the features that could be detected were limited. The classifier was reported to diagnose cytomegalovirus status with high specificity and sensitivity in both the original cohort and the validation cohort. According to the authors, the approach could potentially be generalized to other disease states and immunological phenotypes. An association between a missense DCLRE1C variant and V-gene and J-gene trimming of TCR beta chains was found in a later genetic analysis and replicated in an independent cohort. Because HLA typing was missing for some donors at each locus, association tests included only the typed subset. A later analysis found that HLA-associated TCR beta chains were more clonally expanded and had lower generation probabilities than equally common non-associated chains. Some IMGT-functional V segments, including TRBV6-2 and TRBV6-3, could not be distinguished by the 87-base-pair reads and were therefore excluded. In vitro tests confirmed that a few of the cytomegalovirus-associated TCR beta chains recognize cytomegalovirus antigens. Compared with the approximately 700-donor mean, donors in an Asian-associated ancestry cluster had fewer N-insertions in productive TCRs, according to a later genetic analysis. Because counts were too low, more than 15 rarely observed V segments, including chromosome 9 orphons, were left out of the earlier analysis of several hundred of the donors. A later analysis found that most CMV-associated TCR beta chains appeared HLA-restricted, with HLA associations seemingly driven largely by CMV exposure. According to a later analysis, parvovirus B19, influenza, CMV and Epstein-Barr virus appeared linked to several top co-occurrence clusters. A further reported finding was that TCR beta sequences accurately predicted the HLA-A and HLA-B alleles for most subjects in the first cohort. Most TCR sequences were observed very rarely across donors, whereas some public TCRs were present in many individuals. Strong co-occurrence of HLA alleles, especially DR and DQ, made assigning TCR associations to individual alleles difficult. Roughly uniform sequencing depth across donors was assumed in presence/absence analyses, although this assumption may not hold. Linkage disequilibrium might explain the correlated functional status among segregating V segments, but an unknown experimental factor could not be ruled out. For the cohort, immune exposure information was limited to CMV serostatus. Specific HLA alleles were associated with 18,000 or so TCR beta sequences at a false discovery rate of 0.05 in a later analysis.

Compared with germline, V lacks 2 bases and J lacks 1 base; bases without a gene match: 2. Its CDR3 holds 15 amino acids, cysteine through phenylalanine. The CDR3 DNA has 45 bases and is translated from base 1. Sequences SEHNR (CDR1) and FQNEAQ (CDR2) are obtained from the germline V gene (reference sequence). Libraries came from the immunoSEQ multiplex PCR assay. For the multiplex PCR, a mixture combining 60 forward primers for TCR Vbeta segments and 13 reverse primers for TCR Jbeta segments was used. The CDR3 region of rearranged TCR beta genes was amplified from genomic DNA with a multiplex PCR assay. The Illumina HiSeq System was used to sequence the amplified TCR beta libraries as 87-base-pair reads. As for the authors' bioinformatics: Across the 600 to 700 repertoires, a later analysis counted 80 million or so unique TCR beta chains, some 11 million of which were shared by at least two donors. To remove PCR and sequencing errors, raw reads were error-corrected and collapsed into unique sequences using a nearest-neighbor algorithm that merged closely related sequences. V, D and J gene segments were assigned by aligning CDR3 sequences to IMGT reference sequences. Each retained sequence needed at least a six-nucleotide match to both a V gene segment and a J gene segment. A rearrangement counted as productive if the CDR3 had no stop codons and remained in frame with V and J, and every other rearrangement counted as non-productive. CDR3 was defined by IMGT convention, running from the second conserved V-encoded cysteine to the conserved J-encoded phenylalanine. Sequences without an unambiguous match to a single V gene segment were excluded from the earlier analysis of about 600 of the donors. In an earlier analysis of 450 to 700 of the donors, V segments were called functional above 56.7% productive rearrangements and were called segregating when the between-donor standard deviation exceeded 5%. A statistical classification framework was developed to diagnose cytomegalovirus status using the catalog of TCR beta chain sequences. V and J gene assignment, in a later analysis, came from comparing TCR nucleotide sequences with IMGT/GENE-DB human TR gene sequences. The TCRdist pipeline was used in a later analysis to assign CDR3 sequences and most-parsimonious VDJ recombination scenarios. In a later analysis, every TCR beta chain was defined by the combination of its CDR3 amino acid sequence and its V-gene family, and reads without a unique V-gene family were dropped. A later analysis removed roughly 590 highly shared, low-generation-probability nucleotide sequences to deal with suspected cross-contamination and a sequencing artifact. In a later analysis, a clonal expansion index for each public chain was calculated from normalized within-repertoire ranks of inferred template counts. A later analysis computed generation probabilities with a VDJ recombination model fitted to out-of-frame rearrangements, and checked the results against IGoR. Hypergeometric tests were used in a later analysis to score TCR-TCR, TCR-HLA and TCR-CMV co-occurrence, with a repertoire-size bias correction applied to the TCR pairs. In a later analysis, false discovery rates were estimated by permuting HLA or CMV assignments 20 times. In a later analysis, co-occurring TCRs were grouped using DBSCAN, and TCRdist sequence similarity was added for clustering within HLA-allele-positive subsets. Repertoires with fewer than 30,000 or more than 120,000 public chains, plus five repertoires with anomalous nucleotide sharing, were excluded from co-occurrence clustering. The table was pulled from immuneACCESS by TCRdb, which kept in-frame rearrangements only. Such tables lose some clones; where checked, under half of the loss comes from unresolved V genes, and the rest has no known cause. The V and J calls and clone size come from that table; D and trimming were worked out from the DNA. This sample gives tens of thousands of clones in total; roughly 77% of them show up just once. The ten largest make up around 6.7% of the sample.

The cohort consisted of 666 healthy bone marrow donors. At the time of sampling, all cohort members were nominally healthy, though unrecorded immune exposures were likely present. The donor was CMV seronegative and was included in the group of around 320 seronegative cohort members. A peripheral blood sample was provided by each donor, and peripheral blood mononuclear cells were used for TCR beta sequencing. Genomic DNA extraction from the blood cell samples was performed with the Qiagen DNeasy Blood Extraction Kit. This sequence was found in a man aged 30 to 39 in good health and CMV-seronegative. The sample consisted of PBMCs. The rearranged chain carries TRBV7-9 and TRBJ2-5, and TRBD2 matches 9 of the central bases. The DNA sequence is given as TGTGCCAGCAGCTTAAGACTAGCGGCCCAAGAGACCCAGTACTTC. It specifies CASSLRLAAQETQYF.